The T cell receptor (beta chain) described here comes from a study of blood T cells in healthy people across ages. Whole-study findings and limits: Roughly linearly, TCR beta diversity per million T cells fell as age increased.

This clonotype was recorded a few times. Its target is not known. A sample-barcoded 5' primer and a J-beta primer mix were used in a second PCR of roughly 6 to 11 cycles. Every molecule of cDNA carried a tag from a template-switch adaptor with 12 random nucleotides. TCRdb independently ran MiXCR on the 5' RACE reads; one entry per CDR3 protein. Of 800,000 or so distinct CDR3 sequences detected, 20% to 25% appear once; the ten largest clones hold roughly 3.5%. CDR3 length: 14 residues. The germline CDR1 and CDR2 sequences are DFQATT and SNEGSKA (reference sequence). J was trimmed by 6 bases and V by 5 bases; bases with no gene match: 8. These data are also associated with another study on T cells of mothers and their children. That report adds: Donation came from a few healthy Caucasian mothers together with their six children. Every mother supplied over 10 million TCR beta CDR3 reads and every child 2.5 million to 3.5 million.

This TCR derives from a boy aged 5-17 years in good health. The chain carries TRBV20-1 and TRBJ2-1; TRBD2 aligns across 9 bases. The specimen sequenced was blood. The CDR3 reads CSAASGGLTNEQFF. The CDR3 DNA is TGCAGTGCTGCCAGCGGGGGGCTGACCAATGAGCAGTTCTTC.